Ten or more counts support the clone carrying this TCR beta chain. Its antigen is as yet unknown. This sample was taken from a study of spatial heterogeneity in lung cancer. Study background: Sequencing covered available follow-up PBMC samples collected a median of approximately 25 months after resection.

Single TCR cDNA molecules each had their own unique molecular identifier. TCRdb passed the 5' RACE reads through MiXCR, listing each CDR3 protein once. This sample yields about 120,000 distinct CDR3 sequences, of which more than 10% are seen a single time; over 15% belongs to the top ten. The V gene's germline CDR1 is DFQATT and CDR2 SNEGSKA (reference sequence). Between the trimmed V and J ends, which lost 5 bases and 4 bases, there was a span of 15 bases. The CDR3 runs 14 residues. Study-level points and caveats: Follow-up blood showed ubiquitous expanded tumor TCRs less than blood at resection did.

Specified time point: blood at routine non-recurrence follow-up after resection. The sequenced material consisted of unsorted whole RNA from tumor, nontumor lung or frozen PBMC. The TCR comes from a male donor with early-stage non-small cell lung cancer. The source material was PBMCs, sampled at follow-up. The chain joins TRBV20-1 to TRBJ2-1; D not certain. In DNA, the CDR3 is TGCAGTGCTGTAATGATGGGGTCTTACAATGAGCAGTTCTTC. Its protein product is CSAVMMGSYNEQFF.